This T cell receptor (beta chain) was found in a study of blood T cell repertoires in COVID-19. Across the whole study: Acute-phase and convalescent COVID-19 samples originated in the United States, Italy and Spain. Sources were T cells, B-cell-depleted T cells, or PBMCs; the material itself was cDNA or gDNA.

In the source study's methods: Amplification with reference gene primers provided the estimates of nucleated cell counts. The table came from immunoSEQ multiplex PCR; TCRdb's copy has only in-frame clones and leaves some out. That table supplies the V and J calls and clone size; D and trimming were determined from the DNA. The repertoire includes 90,000 or so clones, under 90% of them detected once, and 3% to 4% sits in the top ten. This clone has only one observation. Germline V gene lookup returns CDR1 KGHSH and CDR2 LQKENI. The CDR3 spans 13 residues. Trimming stripped 3 bases from V and 1 base from J, with 6 bases between.

The sequencing input was peripheral blood. This chain connects TRBV18 to TRBJ1-1; no firm D call. This sequence originates from a woman in her 70s with acute or convalescent COVID-19. The CDR3 sequence is CASSPRGNTEAFF. The CDR3 nucleotides are TGTGCCAGCTCACCCCGGGGGAACACTGAAGCTTTCTTT. The variable domain in full, with the rest retrieved from reference TRBV18 and TRBJ1-1, is NAGVMQNPRHLVRRRGQEARLRCSPMKGHSHVYWYRQLPEEGLKFMVYLQKENIIDESGMPKERFSAEFPKEGPSILRIQQVVRGDSAAYFCASSPRGNTEAFFGQGTRLTVV.